Listed here are 15 T cell receptor beta chains from one sample, sequenced in a study of blood T cell repertoires in COVID-19. TCRdb keeps only in-frame clones here, not all; method: immunoSEQ multiplex PCR. The sample includes approximately 150,000 clones, approximately 85% of them seen just once. Material: peripheral blood. These TCRs come from a woman in her fifties or sixties with COVID-19, enrolled during active disease.

The V gene is TRBV6-6, the J gene TRBJ1-1; unclear D gene. Trimming took off 2 bases at V and 1 base at J, with 11 bases between the two ends. The CDR3 has 15 amino acids. CDR1 and CDR2 (germline): MNHNY, SVGAGI (reference sequence). CDR3 nucleotide sequence: TGTGCCAGCAGTTACCTAGAAGTGGGGAACACTGAAGCTTTCTTT. Translating it yields CASSYLEVGNTEAFF.

This chain connects TRBV7-9 to TRBJ2-5; D is perhaps TRBD1 (5 bases). Germline CDR1 SEHNR, CDR2 FQNEAQ (reference sequence). The CDR3 has 14 amino acids. Trimming stripped 5 bases from V and 2 bases from J, with 12 bases between. CDR3 nucleotides: TGTGCCAGCAGCCCAGAAGCAGGGCAAGAGACCCAGTACTTC. The encoded protein is CASSPEAGQETQYF. Together with reference TRBV7-9 and TRBJ2-5, the CDR3 gives the full variable domain: DTGVSQNPRHKITKRGQNVTFRCDPISEHNRLYWYRQTLGQGPEFLTYFQNEAQLEKSRLLSDRFSAERPKGSFSTLEIQRTEQGDSAMYLCASSPEAGQETQYFGPGTRLLVL.

The V and J genes are TRBV7-2 and TRBJ2-3; tentatively, D is TRBD2 (5 bases). CDR1 and CDR2 (germline): SGHTA, FQGNSA. The CDR3 extends over 13 amino acids. The V gene lost 1 base and the J gene lost 5 bases, with 7 bases spanning the gap. CDR3 amino acids: CASSLGAVDTQYF. CDR3 sequence (DNA): TGTGCCAGCAGCTTAGGAGCGGTAGATACGCAGTATTTT.

The genes are TRBV4-2 and TRBJ2-1; tentative D call: TRBD1 (7 bases). Germline CDR1 and CDR2: LGHNA and YNFKEQ. The CDR3 loop spans 15 amino acids. The V end was cut by 0 bases, the J end by 8 bases, with 14 bases between. The CDR3 loop reads CASSQDQGGWDEQFF. CDR3 nucleotide sequence: TGTGCCAGCAGCCAAGATCAGGGGGGCTGGGATGAGCAGTTCTTC.

The chain carries TRBV7-9 and TRBJ2-3, with 10 nucleotides matching TRBD2. Unmatched junction bases numbered 5, after V lost 5 bases and J lost 9 bases. Germline values: CDR1 SEHNR, CDR2 FQNEAQ (reference sequence). There are 13 residues in the CDR3. CDR3 bases: TGTGCCAGCAGCCTTCCTAGCGGGGGCACGCAGTATTTT. Protein product: CASSLPSGGTQYF.

The chain carries TRBV3-1 (or the pseudogene TRBV3-2) and TRBJ2-7; TRBD2 might be the D (6 bases). This CDR3 region has 15 residues. Deletions cut 0 bases from V and 0 bases from J, with 9 bases between. Germline values: CDR1 LGHDT, CDR2 YNNKEL (reference sequence). The CDR3 spells CASSQDLASSYEQYF. The CDR3 DNA sequence: TGTGCCAGCAGCCAAGATCTAGCGTCCTCCTACGAGCAGTACTTC.

The V and J genes are TRBV7-3 and TRBJ2-2, with 9 positions matching TRBD2. CDR3 size: 14 residues. Germline values: CDR1 SGHTA, CDR2 FQGTGA. The V gene end was trimmed by 4 bases and the J gene end by 8 bases; junction bases not matched to a gene: 5. The CDR3 DNA sequence: TGTGCCAGCAGCTCGGGACTAGCCGCGGGGGAGCTGTTTTTT. Protein: CASSSGLAAGELFF.

This chain uses TRBV5-4 with TRBJ1-5; TRBD1 matches 9 bases. Losses at the gene ends were 2 bases for V and 5 bases for J; bases not matched to a gene: 2. CDR1 and CDR2 (germline): SGHNT, YYREEE (reference sequence). The CDR3 spans 14 residues. The DNA for the CDR3 is TGTGCCAGCAGCTTCGGGACAGGGCATCAGCCCCAGCATTTT. Its translation is CASSFGTGHQPQHF. The full variable domain, rest sourced from reference TRBV5-4 and TRBJ1-5, is ETGVTQSPTHLIKTRGQQVTLRCSSQSGHNTVSWYQQALGQGPQFIFQYYREEENGRGNFPPRFSGLQFPNYSSELNVNALELDDSALYLCASSFGTGHQPQHFGDGTRLSIL.

The chain combines TRBV4-2 with TRBJ2-7; 9 bases map to TRBD2. Germline CDR1 LGHNA, CDR2 YNFKEQ. The length of the CDR3 is 17 residues. J was trimmed by 0 bases and V by 0 bases; bases with no gene match: 6. The CDR3 reads CASSQEIGRGGSYEQYF. CDR3 DNA sequence: TGTGCCAGCAGCCAAGAGATTGGGCGGGGGGGCTCCTACGAGCAGTACTTC.

The V gene is TRBV12-5, the J gene TRBJ1-5; 8 positions match TRBD1. This CDR3 is 14 amino acids long. Germline CDR1 is LGHNT and CDR2 is FRNRAP. The ends lost 4 bases at V and 3 bases at J; junction bases unmatched: 2. The CDR3 here is CASGSQGANQPQHF. In DNA form, the CDR3 reads TGTGCTAGTGGTTCCCAGGGGGCCAATCAGCCCCAGCATTTT.

About this clone: This could be a read error, since a much larger clone is one nucleotide away. The CDR3 here is CASSLQGNGYTF. DNA for the CDR3: TGTGCCAGCAGTTTACAGGGGAATGGCTACACCTTC. This chain joins TRBV12-3 or TRBV12-4 and TRBJ1-2, with TRBD1 as a possible D gene (6 bases). CDR3 length: 12 residues. V gave up 2 bases and J gave up 6 bases, with 7 bases separating them.

The rearrangement links TRBV5-1 to TRBJ1-1, with D possibly TRBD1 on 5 matching bases. The ends were cut back, 0 bases at V and 1 base at J, with 13 bases in the middle. Germline lookup yields CDR1 SGHRS and CDR2 YFSETQ. CDR3 length equals 16 residues. The CDR3 nucleotides are TGCGCCAGCAGCTTGGAAGGGGCCAGGGAGAACACTGAAGCTTTCTTT. Protein: CASSLEGARENTEAFF.

This clone was counted between two and nine times. The chain couples TRBV7-9 to TRBJ1-4; 7 bases agree with TRBD1. Germline CDR1 reads SEHNR; CDR2 reads FQNEAQ (reference sequence). V was pared by 3 bases and J by 7 bases, with 5 bases of the junction left unmatched. This CDR3 is built from 14 residues. The CDR3 spells CASSFGQVTEKLFF. For the CDR3, the DNA is TGTGCCAGCAGCTTCGGACAGGTTACTGAAAAACTGTTTTTT.

The J gene is TRBJ2-7, the V gene TRBV18, with D unclear. CDR3 size: 13 residues. Deletions cut 3 bases from V and 6 bases from J, with 12 bases between. CDR1 KGHSH and CDR2 LQKENI come from the germline V gene. CDR3 sequence (DNA): TGTGCCAGCTCACCCCCTTCGAAAGCCGAGCAGTACTTC. Protein sequence: CASSPPSKAEQYF.

The chain recombines TRBV7-9 with TRBJ1-4; 8 bases agree with TRBD1. Germline-derived CDR1 and CDR2 are SEHNR and FQNEAQ (reference sequence). The CDR3 is 15 amino acids. Trimming cost V 6 bases and J 2 bases; bases outside gene matches: 5. The CDR3, as DNA: TGTGCCAGCAGATTGACAGGGGTTACTAATGAAAAACTGTTTTTT. It yields the protein CASRLTGVTNEKLFF.